The clone carrying this T cell receptor (beta chain) was seen more than once but under ten times. Measured with immunoSEQ multiplex PCR; TCRdb has only the in-frame clones, and not every one. Listed here are about 36,000 clones without any singletons, the top ten holding 1% to 1.5%. These data belong to a study of T cells after posttransplantation cyclophosphamide. This CDR3 comprises 14 residues. Germline values: CDR1 SGHNT, CDR2 YYREEE (reference sequence). Trimming cost V 1 base and J 5 bases; bases outside gene matches: 3. The rearrangement links TRBV5-4 to TRBJ1-5, with TRBD1 matching 7 bases. The TCR was taken from a girl between 5 and 17 years old in good health, CMV-negative, and a related stem cell transplant donor. The source material was PBMCs. CDR3 in DNA: TGTGCCAGCAGCTTGCAGGGGGTAGATCAGCCCCAGCATTTT. Residues: CASSLQGVDQPQHF.